Each of the 9 T cell receptor beta chains below was sequenced from the same sample in a study of cytomegalovirus exposure and HLA in healthy donors. Profiled with immunoSEQ multiplex PCR; TCRdb holds only in-frame clones, not every one. The top ten clones hold more than 1.2% of a sample with 160,000 or so clones, around nine tenths of them seen once. The sample consisted of PBMCs. These receptors originate from a woman aged 25 to 45 in good health and CMV-seronegative.

There are a few counts of this clone. The chain is built from TRBV18 and TRBJ1-2; 7 nucleotides line up with TRBD1. This CDR3 comprises 15 residues. The junction had 10 bases not matched to a gene; V was cut back by 3 bases and J by 6 bases. Germline values: CDR1 KGHSH, CDR2 LQKENI. The CDR3 DNA sequence: TGTGCCAGCTCACCCTACCTGACAGGGCAAAATGGCTACACCTTC. The encoded protein is CASSPYLTGQNGYTF.

This clone was observed a single time. V is TRBV15 and J is TRBJ2-3; tentatively, D is TRBD1 (6 bases). V lost 0 bases and J lost 0, with 16 bases in between. This CDR3 spans 18 amino acids. Germline CDR1 is LNHNV and CDR2 is YYDKDF (reference sequence). The CDR3 region is CATSRDRPGAWSTDTQYF. CDR3 in DNA: TGTGCCACCAGCAGAGATCGGCCAGGGGCGTGGAGCACAGATACGCAGTATTTT.

The V gene is TRBV2, the J gene TRBJ1-1, with 9 bases fitting TRBD1. The germline V gene encodes CDR1 SNHLY and CDR2 FYNNEI. The CDR3 loop spans 13 amino acids. V lost 4 bases and J lost 5; bases outside the gene matches: 2. As DNA, the CDR3 is TGTGCCAGCAGTGGGGACAGGGAAACTGAAGCTTTCTTT. Encoded protein: CASSGDRETEAFF.

This chain connects TRBV9 to TRBJ1-1; D gene ambiguous. The V gene lost 0 bases and the J gene lost 0 bases, with 15 bases spanning the gap. CDR3 size: 17 residues. In germline, CDR1 is SGDLS, CDR2 YYNGEE. Here the CDR3 reads CASSVDPHRSMNTEAFF. In DNA form, the CDR3 reads TGTGCCAGCAGCGTAGATCCGCACCGGTCCATGAACACTGAAGCTTTCTTT.

This sequence joins TRBV25-1 and TRBJ1-6; D unresolved. The ends were cut back, 2 bases at V and 9 bases at J, with 11 bases in the middle. Germline-derived CDR1 and CDR2 are MGHDK and SYGVNS. CDR3 length: 14 residues. The CDR3 coding sequence is TGTGCCAGCAGTGAACCGGGTGAGCTTTCACCCCTCCACTTT. Protein sequence: CASSEPGELSPLHF.

This chain joins TRBV9 and TRBJ2-1, with 10 bases lining up with TRBD2. V shed 0 bases, J shed 6 bases, and the junction held 3 bases outside the gene matches. This CDR3 spans 15 amino acids. Per germline, CDR1 SGDLS and CDR2 YYNGEE. This CDR3 reads CASSVEAGGPNEQFF. In nucleotides, the CDR3 is TGTGCCAGCAGCGTAGAAGCGGGGGGGCCCAATGAGCAGTTCTTC. Variable domain in full (rest from reference TRBV9 and TRBJ2-1): DSGVTQTPKHLITATGQRVTLRCSPRSGDLSVYWYQQSLDQGLQFLIQYYNGEERAKGNILERFSAQQFPDLHSELNLSSLELGDSALYFCASSVEAGGPNEQFFGPGTRLTVL.

The rearrangement links TRBV7-2 to TRBJ1-1; D gene uncertain. The CDR3 is 15 amino acids. The V and J ends lost 3 bases and 2 bases respectively, with 13 bases between them. CDR1 and CDR2 (germline): SGHTA, FQGNSA. The CDR3 coding sequence is TGTGCCAGCAGCTTGCTCCTCGGGTTAAACACTGAAGCTTTCTTT. It codes for CASSLLLGLNTEAFF. Variable domain in full (rest from reference TRBV7-2 and TRBJ1-1): GAGVSQSPSNKVTEKGKDVELRCDPISGHTALYWYRQSLGQGLEFLIYFQGNSAPDKSGLPSDRFSAERTGGSVSTLTIQRTQQEDSAVYLCASSLLLGLNTEAFFGQGTRLTVV.

The chain combines TRBV7-8 with TRBJ2-1; no definite D call. This CDR3 comprises 14 residues. Germline CDR1 and CDR2: SGHVS and FQNEAQ. The V end was cut by 1 base, the J end by 8 bases, with 12 bases between. In DNA form, the CDR3 reads TGTGCCAGCAGCTTAGTTCAGGATTTCCATGAGCAGTTCTTC. This sequence encodes CASSLVQDFHEQFF.

This clone has just a few counts. The sample contains more than one DNA sequence encoding this CDR3. The rearrangement joins TRBV5-1 to TRBJ1-1, with unresolved D. Trimming took off 0 bases at V and 1 base at J, with 7 bases between the two ends. The CDR3 is 14 amino acids. The V gene's germline CDR1 is SGHRS and CDR2 YFSETQ. The CDR3 region is CASSLAPENTEAFF. CDR3 DNA sequence: TGCGCCAGCAGCTTGGCCCCAGAGAACACTGAAGCTTTCTTT.